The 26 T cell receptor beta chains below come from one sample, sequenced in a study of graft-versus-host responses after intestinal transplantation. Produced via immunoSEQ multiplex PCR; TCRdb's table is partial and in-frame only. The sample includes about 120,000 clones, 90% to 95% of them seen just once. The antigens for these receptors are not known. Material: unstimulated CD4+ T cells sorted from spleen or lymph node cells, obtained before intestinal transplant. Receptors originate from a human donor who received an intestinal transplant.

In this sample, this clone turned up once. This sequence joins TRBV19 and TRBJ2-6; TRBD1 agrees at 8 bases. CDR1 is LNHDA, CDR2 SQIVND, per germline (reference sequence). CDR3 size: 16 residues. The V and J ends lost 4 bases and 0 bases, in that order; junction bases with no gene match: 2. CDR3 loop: CASSRDRNSGANVLTF. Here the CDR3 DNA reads TGTGCCAGTAGTAGGGACAGGAACTCTGGGGCCAACGTCCTGACTTTC.

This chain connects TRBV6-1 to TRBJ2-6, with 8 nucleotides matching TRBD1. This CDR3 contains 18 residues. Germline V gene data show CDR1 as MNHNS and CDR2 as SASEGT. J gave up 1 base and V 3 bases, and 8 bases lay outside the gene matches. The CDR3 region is CASSDLGRGRSGANVLTF. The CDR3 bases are TGTGCCAGCAGTGATTTGGGCAGGGGGCGATCTGGGGCCAACGTCCTGACTTTC.

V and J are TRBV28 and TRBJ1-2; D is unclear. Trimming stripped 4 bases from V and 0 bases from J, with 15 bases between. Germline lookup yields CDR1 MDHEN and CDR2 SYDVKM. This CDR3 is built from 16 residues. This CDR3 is CASSSPAKGSNYGYTF. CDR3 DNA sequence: TGTGCCAGCAGTTCCCCGGCCAAGGGTTCTAACTATGGCTACACCTTC.

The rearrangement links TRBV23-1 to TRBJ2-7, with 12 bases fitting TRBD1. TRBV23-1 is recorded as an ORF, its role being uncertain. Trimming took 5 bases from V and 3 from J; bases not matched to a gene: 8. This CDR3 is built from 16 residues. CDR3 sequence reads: CASSGRDRGHVYEQYF. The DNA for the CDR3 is TGCGCCAGCAGTGGCCGGGACAGGGGGCACGTCTACGAGCAGTACTTC.

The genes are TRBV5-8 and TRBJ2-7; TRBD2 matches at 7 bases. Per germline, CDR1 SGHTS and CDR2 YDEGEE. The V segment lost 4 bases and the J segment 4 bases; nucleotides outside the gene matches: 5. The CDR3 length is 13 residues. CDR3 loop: CASSPWGGYEQYF. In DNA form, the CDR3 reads TGTGCCAGCAGCCCCTGGGGAGGGTACGAGCAGTACTTC.

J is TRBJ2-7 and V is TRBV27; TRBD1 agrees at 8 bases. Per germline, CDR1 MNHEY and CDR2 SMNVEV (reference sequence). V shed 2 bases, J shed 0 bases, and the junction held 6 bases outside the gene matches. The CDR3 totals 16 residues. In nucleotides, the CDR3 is TGTGCCAGCAGTTTAAGGGGACAGGAATTCTCCTACGAGCAGTACTTC. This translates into CASSLRGQEFSYEQYF.

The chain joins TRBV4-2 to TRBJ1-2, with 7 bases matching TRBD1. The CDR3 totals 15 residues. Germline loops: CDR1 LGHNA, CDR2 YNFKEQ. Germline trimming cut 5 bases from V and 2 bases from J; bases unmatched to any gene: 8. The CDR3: CASSWSTGRNYGYTF. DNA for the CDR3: TGTGCCAGCAGCTGGTCGACAGGGAGAAACTATGGCTACACCTTC.

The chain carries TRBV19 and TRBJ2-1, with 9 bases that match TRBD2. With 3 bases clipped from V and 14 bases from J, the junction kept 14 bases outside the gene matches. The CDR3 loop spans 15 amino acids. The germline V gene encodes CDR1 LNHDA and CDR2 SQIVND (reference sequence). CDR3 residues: CASSISSLAGWEKFF. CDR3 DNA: TGTGCCAGTAGTATCTCTAGTCTAGCGGGATGGGAGAAGTTCTTC. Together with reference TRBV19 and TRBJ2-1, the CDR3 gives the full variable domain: DGGITQSPKYLFRKEGQNVTLSCEQNLNHDAMYWYRQDPGQGLRLIYYSQIVNDFQKGDIAEGYSVSREKKESFPLTVTSAQKNPTAFYLCASSISSLAGWEKFFGPGTRLTVL.

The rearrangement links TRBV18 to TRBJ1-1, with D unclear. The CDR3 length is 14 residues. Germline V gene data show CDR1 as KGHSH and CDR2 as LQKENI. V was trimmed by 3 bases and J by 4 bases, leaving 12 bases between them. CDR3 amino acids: CASSPWADGTEAFF. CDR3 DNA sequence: TGTGCCAGCTCACCGTGGGCTGATGGCACTGAAGCTTTCTTT. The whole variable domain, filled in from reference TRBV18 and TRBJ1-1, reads NAGVMQNPRHLVRRRGQEARLRCSPMKGHSHVYWYRQLPEEGLKFMVYLQKENIIDESGMPKERFSAEFPKEGPSILRIQQVVRGDSAAYFCASSPWADGTEAFFGQGTRLTVV.

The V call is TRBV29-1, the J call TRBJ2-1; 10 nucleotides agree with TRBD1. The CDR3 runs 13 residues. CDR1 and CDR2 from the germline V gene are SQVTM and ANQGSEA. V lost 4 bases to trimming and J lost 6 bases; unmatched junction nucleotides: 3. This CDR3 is CSVVRTGGNEQFF. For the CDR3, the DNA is TGCAGCGTTGTGAGGACAGGGGGCAATGAGCAGTTCTTC.

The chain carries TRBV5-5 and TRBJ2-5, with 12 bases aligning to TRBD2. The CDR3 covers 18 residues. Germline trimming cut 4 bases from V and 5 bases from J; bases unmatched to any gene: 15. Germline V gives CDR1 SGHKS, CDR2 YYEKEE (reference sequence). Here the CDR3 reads CASSPPPRLAGVWETQYF. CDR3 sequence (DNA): TGTGCCAGCAGCCCACCCCCCCGACTAGCGGGAGTATGGGAGACCCAGTACTTC.

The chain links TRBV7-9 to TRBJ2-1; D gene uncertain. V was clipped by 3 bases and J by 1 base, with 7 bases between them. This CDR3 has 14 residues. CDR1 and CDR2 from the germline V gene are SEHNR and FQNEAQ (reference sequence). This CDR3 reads CASSFTASYNEQFF. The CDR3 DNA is TGTGCCAGCAGCTTTACCGCGTCCTACAATGAGCAGTTCTTC. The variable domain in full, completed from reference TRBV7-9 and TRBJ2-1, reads DTGVSQNPRHKITKRGQNVTFRCDPISEHNRLYWYRQTLGQGPEFLTYFQNEAQLEKSRLLSDRFSAERPKGSFSTLEIQRTEQGDSAMYLCASSFTASYNEQFFGPGTRLTVL.

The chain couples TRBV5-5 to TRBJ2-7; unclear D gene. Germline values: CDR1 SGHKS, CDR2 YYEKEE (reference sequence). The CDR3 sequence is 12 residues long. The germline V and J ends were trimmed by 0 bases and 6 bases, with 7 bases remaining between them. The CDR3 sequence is CASSLDPGEQYF. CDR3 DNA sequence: TGTGCCAGCAGCTTGGACCCGGGCGAGCAGTACTTC.

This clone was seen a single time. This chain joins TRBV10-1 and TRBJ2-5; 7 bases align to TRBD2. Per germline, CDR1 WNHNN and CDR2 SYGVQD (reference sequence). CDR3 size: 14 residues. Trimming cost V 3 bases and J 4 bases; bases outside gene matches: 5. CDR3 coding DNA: TGCGCCAGCAGTGAACGGACTAGTCCAGAGACCCAGTACTTC. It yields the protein CASSERTSPETQYF.

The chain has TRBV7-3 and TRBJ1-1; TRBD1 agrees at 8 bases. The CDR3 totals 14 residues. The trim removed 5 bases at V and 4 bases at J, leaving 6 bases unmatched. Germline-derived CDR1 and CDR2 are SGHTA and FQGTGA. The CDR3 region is CASSLTGARTEAFF. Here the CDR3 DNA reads TGTGCCAGCAGCCTGACAGGGGCGCGCACTGAAGCTTTCTTT.

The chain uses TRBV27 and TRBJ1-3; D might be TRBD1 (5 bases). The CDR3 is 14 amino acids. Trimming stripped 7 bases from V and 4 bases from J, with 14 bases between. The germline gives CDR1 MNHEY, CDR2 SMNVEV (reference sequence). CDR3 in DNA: TGTGCCAGCAAGGGGCAGGGAGCGGGAAACACCATATATTTT. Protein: CASKGQGAGNTIYF.

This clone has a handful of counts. The CDR3 sequence: CASSLAAGNTIYF. Written as DNA, the CDR3 is TGTGCCAGCAGCTTAGCAGCTGGAAACACCATATATTTT. V is TRBV7-9 and J is TRBJ1-3; D call uncertain. The V and J ends lost 0 bases and 2 bases respectively, with 2 bases between them. There are 13 residues in the CDR3. Per germline, CDR1 SEHNR and CDR2 FQNEAQ (reference sequence). The full variable domain, in which reference TRBV7-9 and TRBJ1-3 provide the parts outside the CDR3, is DTGVSQNPRHKITKRGQNVTFRCDPISEHNRLYWYRQTLGQGPEFLTYFQNEAQLEKSRLLSDRFSAERPKGSFSTLEIQRTEQGDSAMYLCASSLAAGNTIYFGEGSWLTVV.

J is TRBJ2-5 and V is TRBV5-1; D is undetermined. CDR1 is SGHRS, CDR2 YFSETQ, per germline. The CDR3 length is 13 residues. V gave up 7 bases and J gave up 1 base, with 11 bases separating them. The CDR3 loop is CASRNRGQETQYF. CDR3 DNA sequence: TGCGCCAGCCGGAATCGAGGCCAAGAGACCCAGTACTTC.

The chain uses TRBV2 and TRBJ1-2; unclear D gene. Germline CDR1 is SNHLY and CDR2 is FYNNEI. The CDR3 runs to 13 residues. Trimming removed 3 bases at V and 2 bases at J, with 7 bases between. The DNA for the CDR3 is TGTGCCAGCAGTGAGAGGGCAAACTATGGCTACACCTTC. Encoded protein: CASSERANYGYTF.

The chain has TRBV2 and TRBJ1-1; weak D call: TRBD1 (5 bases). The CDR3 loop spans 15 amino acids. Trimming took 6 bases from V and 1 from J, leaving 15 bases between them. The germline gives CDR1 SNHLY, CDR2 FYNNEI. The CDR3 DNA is TGTGCCAGCAGGGGGGGGAAGTCCCCGAACACTGAAGCTTTCTTT. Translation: CASRGGKSPNTEAFF.

CDR3 residues: CASSSLNWDTIYF. The CDR3 DNA sequence: TGTGCCAGCAGTTCCCTAAACTGGGACACCATATATTTT. This rearrangement joins TRBV27 to TRBJ1-3; D remains unclear. The CDR3 runs 13 residues. The germline gives CDR1 MNHEY, CDR2 SMNVEV (reference sequence). Trimming took off 4 bases at V and 8 bases at J, with 12 bases between the two ends.

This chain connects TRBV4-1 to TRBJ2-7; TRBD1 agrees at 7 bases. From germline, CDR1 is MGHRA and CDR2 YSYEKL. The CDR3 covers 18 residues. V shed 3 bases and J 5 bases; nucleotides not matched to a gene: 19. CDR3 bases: TGCGCCAGCAGCCACTTAAAAGGGGCGGCCAGGGGGTTGGACGAGCAGTACTTC. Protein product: CASSHLKGAARGLDEQYF.

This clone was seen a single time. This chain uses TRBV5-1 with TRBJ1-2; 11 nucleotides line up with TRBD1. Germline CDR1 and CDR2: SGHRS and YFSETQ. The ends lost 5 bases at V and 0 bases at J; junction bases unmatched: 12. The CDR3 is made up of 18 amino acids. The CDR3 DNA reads TGCGCCAGCAGGTTTGGACAGGGGGCTCGAAAATCTAACTATGGCTACACCTTC. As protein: CASRFGQGARKSNYGYTF. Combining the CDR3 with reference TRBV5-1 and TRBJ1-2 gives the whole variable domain KAGVTQTPRYLIKTRGQQVTLSCSPISGHRSVSWYQQTPGQGLQFLFEYFSETQRNKGNFPGRFSGRQFSNSRSEMNVSTLELGDSALYLCASRFGQGARKSNYGYTFGSGTRLTVV.

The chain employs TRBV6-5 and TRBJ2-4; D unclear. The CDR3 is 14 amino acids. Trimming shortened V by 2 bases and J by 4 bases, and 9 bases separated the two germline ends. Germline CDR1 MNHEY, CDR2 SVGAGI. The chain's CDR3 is CASSYRRSKNIQYF. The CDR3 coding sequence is TGTGCCAGCAGTTACCGCCGAAGTAAAAACATTCAGTACTTC.

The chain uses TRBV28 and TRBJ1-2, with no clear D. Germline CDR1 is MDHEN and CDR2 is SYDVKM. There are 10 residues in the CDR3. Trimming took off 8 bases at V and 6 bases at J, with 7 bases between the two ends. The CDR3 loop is CASGPHGYTF. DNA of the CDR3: TGTGCCAGCGGCCCCCATGGCTACACCTTC.

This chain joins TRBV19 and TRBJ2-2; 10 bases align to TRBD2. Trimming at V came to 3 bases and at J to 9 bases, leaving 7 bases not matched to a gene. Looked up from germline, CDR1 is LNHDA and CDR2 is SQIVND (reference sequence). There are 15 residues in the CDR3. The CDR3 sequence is CASSMKREGRWELFF. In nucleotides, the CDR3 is TGTGCCAGTAGTATGAAGCGGGAGGGCCGGTGGGAGCTGTTTTTT.